Given below is one T cell receptor beta chain in context. Both 60 Vbeta primers and 13 Jbeta primers went into the PCR. Generated by immunoSEQ multiplex PCR, the TCRdb table keeps only in-frame clones and is missing some. The data contain roughly 180,000 clones, 78% of them singletons. This sample stems from a study of cytomegalovirus exposure and HLA in healthy donors. Overall study context: An early release of data contained some 80 million unique TCRs, which came from HLA-typed donors.

CDR1 and CDR2 (germline): SGHTA, FQGTGA. The V gene lost 2 bases and the J gene lost 5 bases, with 12 bases spanning the gap. This CDR3 comprises 15 residues. The chain employs TRBV7-3 and TRBJ1-4; D is possibly TRBD1 (6 bases). The sequenced sample was PBMCs. This sequence was found in a female donor in good health and CMV-seronegative. CDR3 region: CASSLYGGANEKLFF. CDR3 bases: TGTGCCAGCAGCTTATATGGGGGCGCGAATGAAAAACTGTTTTTT.